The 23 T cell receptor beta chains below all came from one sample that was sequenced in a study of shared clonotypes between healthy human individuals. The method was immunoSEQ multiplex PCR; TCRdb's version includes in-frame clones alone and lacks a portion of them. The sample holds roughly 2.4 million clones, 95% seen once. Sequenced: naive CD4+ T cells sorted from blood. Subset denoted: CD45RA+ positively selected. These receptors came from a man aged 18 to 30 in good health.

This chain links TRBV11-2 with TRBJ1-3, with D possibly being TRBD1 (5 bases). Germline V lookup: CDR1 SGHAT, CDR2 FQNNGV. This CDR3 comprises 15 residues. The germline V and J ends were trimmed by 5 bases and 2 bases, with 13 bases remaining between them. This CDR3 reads CASSKGPGAGNTIYF. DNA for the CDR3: TGTGCCAGCAGCAAAGGTCCGGGGGCTGGAAACACCATATATTTT.

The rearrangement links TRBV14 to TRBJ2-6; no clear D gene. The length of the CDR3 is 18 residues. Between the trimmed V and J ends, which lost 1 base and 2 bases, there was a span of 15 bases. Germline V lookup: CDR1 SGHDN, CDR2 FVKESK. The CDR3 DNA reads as TGTGCCAGCAGCCAAGGAAAGATCACAAAGCCTGGGGCCAACGTCCTGACTTTC. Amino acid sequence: CASSQGKITKPGANVLTF.

This CDR3 reads CASSELATLNEQFF. CDR3 bases: TGTGCCAGCAGTGAGCTTGCGACCCTCAATGAGCAGTTCTTC. The V call is TRBV2, the J call TRBJ2-1; D remains unclear. The CDR3 has 14 residues. Germline CDR1 reads SNHLY; CDR2 reads FYNNEI. Trimming stripped 3 bases from V and 6 bases from J, with 12 bases between.

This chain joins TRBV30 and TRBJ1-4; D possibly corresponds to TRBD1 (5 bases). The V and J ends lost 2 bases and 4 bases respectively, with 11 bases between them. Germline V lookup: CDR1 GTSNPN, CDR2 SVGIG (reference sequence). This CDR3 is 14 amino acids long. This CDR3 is CAWSPGLVNEKLFF. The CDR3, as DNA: TGTGCCTGGAGTCCGGGACTGGTTAATGAAAAACTGTTTTTT. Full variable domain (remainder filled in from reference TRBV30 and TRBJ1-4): SQTIHQWPATLVQPVGSPLSLECTVEGTSNPNLYWYRQAAGRGLQLLFYSVGIGQISSEVPQNLSASRPQDRQFILSSKKLLLSDSGFYLCAWSPGLVNEKLFFGSGTQLSVL.

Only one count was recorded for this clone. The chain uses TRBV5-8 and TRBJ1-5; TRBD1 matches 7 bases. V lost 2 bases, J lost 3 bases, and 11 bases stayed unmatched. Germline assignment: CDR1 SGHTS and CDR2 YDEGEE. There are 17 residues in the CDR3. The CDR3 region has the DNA TGTGCCAGCAGCTTAGAATACTTGGGACAGAACAATCAGCCCCAGCATTTT. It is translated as CASSLEYLGQNNQPQHF.

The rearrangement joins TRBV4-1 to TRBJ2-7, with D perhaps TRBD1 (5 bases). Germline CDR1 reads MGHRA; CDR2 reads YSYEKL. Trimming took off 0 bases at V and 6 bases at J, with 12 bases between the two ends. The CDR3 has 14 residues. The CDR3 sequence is CASSQDLGPLEQYF. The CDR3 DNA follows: TGCGCCAGCAGCCAAGATTTGGGGCCTCTCGAGCAGTACTTC.

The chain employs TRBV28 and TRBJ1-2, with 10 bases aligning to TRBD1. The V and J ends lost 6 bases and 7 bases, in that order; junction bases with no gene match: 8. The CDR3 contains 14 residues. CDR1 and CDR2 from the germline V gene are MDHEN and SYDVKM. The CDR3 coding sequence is TGTGCCAGCAGCGCAAGACAGGGGGCTGCTGGCTACACCTTC. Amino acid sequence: CASSARQGAAGYTF.

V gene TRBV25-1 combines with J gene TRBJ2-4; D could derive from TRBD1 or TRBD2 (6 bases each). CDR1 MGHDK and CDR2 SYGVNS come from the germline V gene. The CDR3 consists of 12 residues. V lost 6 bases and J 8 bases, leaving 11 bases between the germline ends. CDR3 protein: CASRGGGDIQYF. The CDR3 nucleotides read TGTGCCAGCAGGGGGGGCGGTGACATTCAGTACTTC.

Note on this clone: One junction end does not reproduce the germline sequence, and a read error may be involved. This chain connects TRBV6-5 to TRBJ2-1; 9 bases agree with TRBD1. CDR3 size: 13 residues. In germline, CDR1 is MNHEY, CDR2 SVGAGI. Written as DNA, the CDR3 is TGTGCCAGCAGTTACTCCACCGGGACAGGGTGTATCTTC. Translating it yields CASSYSTGTGCIF.

The CDR3 is CASSQTGDTQYF. CDR3 nucleotides: TGCGCCAGCAGCCAAACAGGAGATACGCAGTATTTT. J is TRBJ2-3 and V is TRBV10-2, with D tentatively TRBD1 (5 bases). The germline V gene has CDR1 WSHSY and CDR2 SAAADI. Trimming cost V 6 bases and J 5 bases, with 9 bases left between them. This CDR3 has 12 amino acids.

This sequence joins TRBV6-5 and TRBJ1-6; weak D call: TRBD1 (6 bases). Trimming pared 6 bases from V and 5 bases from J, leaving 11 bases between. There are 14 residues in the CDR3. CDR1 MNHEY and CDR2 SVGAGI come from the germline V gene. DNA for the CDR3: TGTGCCAGCAGACCGGCAGGGGATAATTCACCCCTCCACTTT. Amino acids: CASRPAGDNSPLHF.

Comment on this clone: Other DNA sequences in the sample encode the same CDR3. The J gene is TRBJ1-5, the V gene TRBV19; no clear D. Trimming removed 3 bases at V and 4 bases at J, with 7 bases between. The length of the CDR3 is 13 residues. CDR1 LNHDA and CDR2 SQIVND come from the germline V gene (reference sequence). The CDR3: CASSIRDNQPQHF. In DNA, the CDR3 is TGTGCCAGTAGTATTCGGGATAATCAGCCCCAGCATTTT.

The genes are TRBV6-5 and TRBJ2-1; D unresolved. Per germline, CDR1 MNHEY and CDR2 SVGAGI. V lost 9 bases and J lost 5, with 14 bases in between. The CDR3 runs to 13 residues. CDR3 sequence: CARDVEYDNEQFF. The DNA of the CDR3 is TGTGCCAGGGATGTAGAGTACGACAATGAGCAGTTCTTC.

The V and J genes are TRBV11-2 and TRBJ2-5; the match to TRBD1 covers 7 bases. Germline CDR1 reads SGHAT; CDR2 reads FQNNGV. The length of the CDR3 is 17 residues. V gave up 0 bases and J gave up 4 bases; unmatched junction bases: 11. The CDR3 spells CASSLEPGTAYRETQYF. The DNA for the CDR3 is TGTGCCAGCAGCTTAGAACCCGGGACAGCCTATCGAGAGACCCAGTACTTC.

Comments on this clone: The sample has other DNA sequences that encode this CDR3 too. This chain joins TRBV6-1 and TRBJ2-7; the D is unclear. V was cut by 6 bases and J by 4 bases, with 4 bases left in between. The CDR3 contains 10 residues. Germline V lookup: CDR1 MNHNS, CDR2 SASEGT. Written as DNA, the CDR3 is TGTGCCAGCAGGACATACGAGCAGTACTTC. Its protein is CASRTYEQYF.

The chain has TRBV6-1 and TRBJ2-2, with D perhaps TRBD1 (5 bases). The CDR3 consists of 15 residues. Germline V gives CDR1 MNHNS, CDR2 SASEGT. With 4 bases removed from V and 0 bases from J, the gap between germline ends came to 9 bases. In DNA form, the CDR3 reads TGTGCCAGCAGTGTCCCGACAGCGAACACCGGGGAGCTGTTTTTT. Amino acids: CASSVPTANTGELFF.

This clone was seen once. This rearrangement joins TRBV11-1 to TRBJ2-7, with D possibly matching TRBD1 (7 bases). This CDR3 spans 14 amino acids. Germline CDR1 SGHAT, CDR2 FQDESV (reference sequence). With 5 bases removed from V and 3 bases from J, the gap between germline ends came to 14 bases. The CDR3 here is CASSGRYRGYEQYF. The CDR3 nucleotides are TGTGCCAGCAGCGGGAGGTACAGGGGCTACGAGCAGTACTTC.

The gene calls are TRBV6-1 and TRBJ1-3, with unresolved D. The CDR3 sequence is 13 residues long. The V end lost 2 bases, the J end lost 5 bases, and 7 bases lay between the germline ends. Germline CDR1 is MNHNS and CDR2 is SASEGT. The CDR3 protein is CASSETPRNTIYF. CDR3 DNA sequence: TGTGCCAGCAGTGAAACCCCACGAAACACCATATATTTT.

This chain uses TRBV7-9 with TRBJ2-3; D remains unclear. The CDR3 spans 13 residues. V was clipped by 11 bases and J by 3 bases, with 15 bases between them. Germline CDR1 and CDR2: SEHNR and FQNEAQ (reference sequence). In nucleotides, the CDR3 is TGTGCCGGATCCCCCATGGGTACAGATACGCAGTATTTT. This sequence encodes CAGSPMGTDTQYF.

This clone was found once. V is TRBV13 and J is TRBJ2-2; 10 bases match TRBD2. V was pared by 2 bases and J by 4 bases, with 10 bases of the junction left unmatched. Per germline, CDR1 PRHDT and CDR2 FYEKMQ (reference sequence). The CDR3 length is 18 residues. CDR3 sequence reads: CASSLKLIAGGLTGELFF. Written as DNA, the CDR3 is TGTGCCAGCAGCTTAAAGTTAATAGCGGGAGGACTCACCGGGGAGCTGTTTTTT.

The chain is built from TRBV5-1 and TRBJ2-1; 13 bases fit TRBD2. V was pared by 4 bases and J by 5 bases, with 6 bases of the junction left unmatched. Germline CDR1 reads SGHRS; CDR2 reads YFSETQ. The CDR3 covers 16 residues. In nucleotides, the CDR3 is TGCGCCAGCAGCACCCGACTAGCGGGGGGCCACAATGAGCAGTTCTTC. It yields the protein CASSTRLAGGHNEQFF.

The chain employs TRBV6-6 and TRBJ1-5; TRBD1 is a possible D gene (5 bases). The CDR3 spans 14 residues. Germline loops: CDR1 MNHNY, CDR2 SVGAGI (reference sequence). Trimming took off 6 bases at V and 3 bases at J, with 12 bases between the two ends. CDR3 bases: TGTGCCAGCAGCACGGGAGGGGTCAATCAGCCCCAGCATTTT. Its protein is CASSTGGVNQPQHF.

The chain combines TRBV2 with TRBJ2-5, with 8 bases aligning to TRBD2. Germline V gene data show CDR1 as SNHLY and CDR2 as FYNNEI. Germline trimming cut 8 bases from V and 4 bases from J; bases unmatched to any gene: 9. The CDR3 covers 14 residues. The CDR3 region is CASGSPSGLETQYF. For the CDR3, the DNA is TGTGCCAGCGGATCCCCTAGCGGGTTAGAGACCCAGTACTTC.